This T cell receptor (beta chain) was captured by sequencing in a study of shared clonotypes between healthy human individuals (dated by TCRdb to the early 2020s). General notes on the study: The cohort included three men and a couple of women between 18 and 49 years of age. For each donor, CD4 naive and CD4 memory were each given three plates, CD8 naive was given two plates, and CD8 memory was given one plate. The study deeply sequenced blood TCR repertoires of about five healthy adults to estimate repertoire size and the extent of clonotype sharing between individuals. To increase sequencing depth and limit assay-specific biases, different laboratories used diverse techniques to prepare libraries and sequence TCR repertoires. Each donor's leukapheresis produced roughly between roughly 0.85 and 9.5 billion PBMCs.

Overall study results and their limits: Naive subsets generally had larger estimated clonotype richness than memory subsets did. Pairwise subsampling indicated that sequencing depth was expected to affect the degree of clonotype sharing among donors. Only blood was sampled, and tissue TCR repertoires likely differ from those in blood. Across a few donors, about 5% of naive CD4, roughly 3.5% of naive CD8, roughly 2.2% of memory CD4, and approximately 0.4% of memory CD8 clonotypes were shared. Higher generation probabilities were observed for clonotypes shared by all four sorted-subset donors than for non-shared clonotypes. The small number of donors limited the genetic and exposure-history diversity represented. Even with the large sequencing depth, rarefaction of the sorted-subset datasets indicated that sequencing was incomplete.

Using the deep immunoSEQ assay, TCR CDR3 regions were amplified from genomic DNA by multiplex PCR. Extracted genomic DNA from each cell subset was spread evenly across all wells of several immunoSEQ 96-well plates, with each plate serving as a replicate. For sorted subsets, each replicate PCR was loaded with about 200 ng genomic DNA, equivalent to 30,000 or so T cell genomes. Purified libraries were measured with a Qubit 3.0 fluorometer, size-checked on a Bioanalyzer 2100, and measured again with the KAPA Library Quantification kit. A separate single-read 150-cycle Illumina NextSeq 550 flow cell was used to sequence each immunoSEQ 96-well plate. Concerning the study's data processing: Because the immunoSEQ output included only junctional sequences and no quality scores, the filtering could not be the same as the filtering used for full-length reads. Sequences were annotated with PyIR, a Python wrapper for IgBLAST v1.9, using IMGT germline references to assign V/J genes and CDR3. Reads were filtered out if the reads had weak V/J assignments (E-value above 1e-6), no CDR3, stop codons, out-of-frame junctions, or ambiguous translated residues. V3J clonotypes were defined as sequences sharing the same inferred V gene, J gene, and CDR3 amino acid sequence. The percentage overlap between two repertoires was calculated by dividing the number of shared unique clonotypes by the size of the smaller repertoire. Richness of each repertoire was evaluated using RTK rarefaction, the Chao1 estimator, and Recon v2.1 estimates of unobserved clonotypes. Generation probabilities were computed with OLGA for all TCRbeta clonotypes obtained by the gDNA method from several donors. Held by TCRdb, this immuneACCESS table contains in-frame sequences only and omits some clones. Under half of the omission traces to an unresolved V gene where checked; the cause of the rest is unknown. That table gives V, J and clone size, and the DNA gave D and trimming. This sample gives some 1.5 million clones in total; more than 95% of them show up just once. The ten largest clones add up to more than 0.9% of the sample.

The donors were healthy, HIV-negative adults with no recently reported acute infections or vaccinations. Only Caucasian adults living in Nashville, Tennessee, USA were represented among the donors. Magnetic negative selection was used to enrich CD4+ T cells, after which naive cells were positively selected on CD45RA and the negative fraction became the memory subset. Blood was obtained by leukapheresis, after which PBMCs were separated by Ficoll-Histopaque density gradient centrifugation and cryopreserved in liquid nitrogen vapor phase. Analytical flow cytometry was used to check the purity and quantity of every magnetically sorted T cell population. From each sorted fraction, genomic DNA was isolated and quantified by UV absorbance on a Nanodrop 2000c. A remark on this clone: What antigen it recognizes has not been identified. Qualities for individual bases were not recorded, and no much larger clone is one base off.

This TCR derives from a man aged 25-45 years in good health. The material sequenced was naive CD4+ T cells sorted from blood. The cell subset or site label of this sample denotes: CD45RA+ positively selected.

The CDR3 has the sequence CASSLATGMGETQYF. The base sequence is TGTGCCAGCAGCTTAGCGACAGGGATGGGTGAGACCCAGTACTTC. Here the chain combines TRBV11-3 and TRBJ2-5; 7 bases in between match TRBD1. V is pruned by 1 base and J by 5 bases, leaving 7 bases of the junction without a gene match. Measured from the cysteine to the phenylalanine, the CDR3 is 15 residues long. Only the CDR3 part of the read is kept: 45 bases, read in frame from the first base. In the germline V gene, CDR1 corresponds to SGHNT and CDR2 to YENEEA. Here the CDR3 is joined to the reference TRBV11-3 and TRBJ2-5 genes, and the full variable domain is: EAGVVQSPRYKIIEKKQPVAFWCNPISGHNTLYWYLQNLGQGPELLIRYENEEAVDDSQLPKDRFSAERLKGVDSTLKIQPAELGDSAVYLCASSLATGMGETQYFGPGTRLLVL.